This T cell receptor (beta chain) was identified in a study of shared clonotypes between healthy human individuals. The assay was immunoSEQ multiplex PCR, and TCRdb's table has in-frame clones only and misses some. The sample includes roughly 2 million clones, nearly 97% of them seen just once. Overall study findings and caveats: Clonotypes not shared had lower generation probabilities than those common to all four donors.

Details on this clone: Its antigen is not known.

Between the trimmed V and J ends, which lost 2 bases and 4 bases, there was a span of 11 bases. The germline gives CDR1 SGHNT, CDR2 YYREEE (reference sequence). This CDR3 region has 14 residues. This chain uses TRBV5-4 with TRBJ2-3; D is perhaps TRBD1 (6 bases). The TCR comes from a man aged 18 to 29 in good health. What was sequenced was naive CD4+ T cells sorted from blood. The subset here: CD45RA+ positively selected. CDR3 bases: TGTGCCAGCAGCTTACAGGGCCCCCCAGATACGCAGTATTTT. Translation: CASSLQGPPDTQYF.